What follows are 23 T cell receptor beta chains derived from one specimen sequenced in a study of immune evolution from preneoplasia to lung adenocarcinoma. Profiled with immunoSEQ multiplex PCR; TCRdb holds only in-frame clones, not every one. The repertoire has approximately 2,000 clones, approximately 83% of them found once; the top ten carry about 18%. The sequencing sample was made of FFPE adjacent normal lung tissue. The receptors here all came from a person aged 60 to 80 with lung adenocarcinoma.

The CDR3 DNA reads as TGCGCCAGCAGCCTAGCGGGAGCTACAGATACGCAGTATTTT. Protein sequence: CASSLAGATDTQYF. This chain uses TRBV5-1 with TRBJ2-3; 10 bases agree with TRBD2. The germline V gene encodes CDR1 SGHRS and CDR2 YFSETQ. There are 14 residues in the CDR3. J was trimmed by 3 bases and V by 4 bases; bases with no gene match: 2.

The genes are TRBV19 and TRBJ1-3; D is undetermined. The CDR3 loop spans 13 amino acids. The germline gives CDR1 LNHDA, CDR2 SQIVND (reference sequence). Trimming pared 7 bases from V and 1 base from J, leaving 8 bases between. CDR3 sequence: CASKRPSGNTIYF. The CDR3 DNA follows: TGTGCCAGTAAGAGGCCTTCTGGAAACACCATATATTTT.

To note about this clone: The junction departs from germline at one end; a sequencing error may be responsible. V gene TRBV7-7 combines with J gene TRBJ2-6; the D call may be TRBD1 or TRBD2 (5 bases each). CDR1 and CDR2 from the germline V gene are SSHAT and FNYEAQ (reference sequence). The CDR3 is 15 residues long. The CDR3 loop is CASSRGVSGANVLTF. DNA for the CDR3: TGTGCTAGCAGCCGAGGGGTCTCTGGGGCCAACGTCCTGACTTTC.

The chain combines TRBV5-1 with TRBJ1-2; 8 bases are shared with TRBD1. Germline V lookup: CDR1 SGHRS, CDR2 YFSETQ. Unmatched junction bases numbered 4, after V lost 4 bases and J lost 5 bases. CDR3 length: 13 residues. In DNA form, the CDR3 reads TGCGCCAGCAGCCTGACAGGGGAGTATGGCTACACCTTC. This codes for CASSLTGEYGYTF.

CDR3: CASTPDQGNEQFF. In DNA form, the CDR3 reads TGTGCCAGCACCCCGGATCAGGGCAATGAGCAGTTCTTC. V is TRBV4-2 and J is TRBJ2-1; a possible D gene is TRBD1 (5 bases). Trimming pared 7 bases from V and 6 bases from J, leaving 13 bases between. The CDR3 has 13 amino acids. Germline lookup yields CDR1 LGHNA and CDR2 YNFKEQ.

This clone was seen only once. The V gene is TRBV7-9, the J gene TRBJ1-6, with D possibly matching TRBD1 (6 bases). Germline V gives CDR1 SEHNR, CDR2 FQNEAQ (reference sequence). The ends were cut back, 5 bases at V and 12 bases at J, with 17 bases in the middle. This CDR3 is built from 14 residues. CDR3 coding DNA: TGTGCCAGCAGCCTACAGGGTGGAAGGGGACCCCTCCACTTT. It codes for CASSLQGGRGPLHF.

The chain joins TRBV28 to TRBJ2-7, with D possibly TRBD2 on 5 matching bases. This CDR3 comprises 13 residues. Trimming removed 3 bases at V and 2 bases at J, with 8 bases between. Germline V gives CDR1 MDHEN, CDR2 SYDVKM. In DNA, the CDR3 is TGTGCCAGCAGTTTCCCGGGAACCTACGAGCAGTACTTC. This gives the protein CASSFPGTYEQYF.

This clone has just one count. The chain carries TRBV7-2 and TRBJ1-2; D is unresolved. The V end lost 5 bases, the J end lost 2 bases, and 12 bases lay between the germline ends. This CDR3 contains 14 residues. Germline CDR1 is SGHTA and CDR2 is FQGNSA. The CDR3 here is CASSRSPGNYGYTF. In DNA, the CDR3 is TGTGCCAGCAGCAGAAGCCCAGGAAACTATGGCTACACCTTC.

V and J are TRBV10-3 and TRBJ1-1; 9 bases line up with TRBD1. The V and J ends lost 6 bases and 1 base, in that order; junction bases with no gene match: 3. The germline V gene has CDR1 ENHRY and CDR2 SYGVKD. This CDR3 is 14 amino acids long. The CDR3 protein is CAISPGQGNTEAFF. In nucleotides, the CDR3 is TGTGCCATCAGCCCGGGACAGGGGAACACTGAAGCTTTCTTT.

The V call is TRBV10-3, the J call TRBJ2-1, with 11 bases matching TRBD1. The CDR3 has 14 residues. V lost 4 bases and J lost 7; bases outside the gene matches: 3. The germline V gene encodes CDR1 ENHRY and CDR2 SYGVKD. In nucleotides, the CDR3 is TGTGCCATCAGTGGGACAGGGGGCGGAAATGAGCAGTTCTTC. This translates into CAISGTGGGNEQFF.

The DNA for the CDR3 is TGTGCCACCAGCAGAGATCGGCGACTGAACACCGGGGAGCTGTTTTTT. Translation: CATSRDRRLNTGELFF. J is TRBJ2-2 and V is TRBV15, with unresolved D. This CDR3 spans 16 amino acids. V was cut by 0 bases and J by 1 base, with 9 bases left in between. Germline V gene sequence: CDR1 LNHNV, CDR2 YYDKDF (reference sequence).

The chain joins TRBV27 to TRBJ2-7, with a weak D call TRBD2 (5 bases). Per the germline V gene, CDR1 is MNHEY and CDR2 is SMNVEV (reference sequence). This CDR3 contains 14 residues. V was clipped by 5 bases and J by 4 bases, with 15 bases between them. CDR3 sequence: CASSPLAKPYEQYF. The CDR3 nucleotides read TGTGCCAGCAGTCCGTTAGCGAAACCTTACGAGCAGTACTTC.

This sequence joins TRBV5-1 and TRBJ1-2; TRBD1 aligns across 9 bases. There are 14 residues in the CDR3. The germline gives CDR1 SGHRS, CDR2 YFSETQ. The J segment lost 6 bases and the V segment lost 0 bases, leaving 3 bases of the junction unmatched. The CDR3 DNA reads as TGCGCCAGCAGCTTGGACAGGGGGCGAAATGGCTACACCTTC. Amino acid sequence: CASSLDRGRNGYTF.

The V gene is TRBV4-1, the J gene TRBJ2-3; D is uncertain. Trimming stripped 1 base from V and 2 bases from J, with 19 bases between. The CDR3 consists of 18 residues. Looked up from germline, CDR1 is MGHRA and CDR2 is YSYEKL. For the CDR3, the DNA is TGCGCCAGCAGCCAAGGGACCACCCCCGGGCGGACCACAGATACGCAGTATTTT. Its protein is CASSQGTTPGRTTDTQYF.

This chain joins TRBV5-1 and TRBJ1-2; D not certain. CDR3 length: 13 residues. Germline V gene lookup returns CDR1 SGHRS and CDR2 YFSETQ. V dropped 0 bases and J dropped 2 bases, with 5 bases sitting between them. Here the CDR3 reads CASSLVGNYGYTF. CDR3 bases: TGCGCCAGCAGCTTGGTAGGAAACTATGGCTACACCTTC.

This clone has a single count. The CDR3 region is CASRPTGTSDSPTYEQYF. CDR3 in DNA: TGCGCCAGCAGACCGACCGGGACTAGCGACTCGCCAACCTACGAGCAGTACTTC. This chain links TRBV4-1 with TRBJ2-7; 10 bases agree with TRBD2. The V gene end was trimmed by 6 bases and the J gene end by 2 bases; junction bases not matched to a gene: 16. The CDR3 spans 18 residues. Germline V lookup: CDR1 MGHRA, CDR2 YSYEKL.

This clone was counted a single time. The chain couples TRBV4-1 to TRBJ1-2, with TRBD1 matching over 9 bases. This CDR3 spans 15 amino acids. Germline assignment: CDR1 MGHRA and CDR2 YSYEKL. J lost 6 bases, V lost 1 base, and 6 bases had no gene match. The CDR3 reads CASSQGGQGKNGYTF. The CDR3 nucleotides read TGCGCCAGCAGCCAAGGGGGACAGGGAAAGAATGGCTACACCTTC.

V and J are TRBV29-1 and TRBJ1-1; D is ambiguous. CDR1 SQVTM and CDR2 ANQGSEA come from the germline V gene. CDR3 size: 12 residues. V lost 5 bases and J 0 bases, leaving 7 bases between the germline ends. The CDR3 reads CSVSLMNTEAFF. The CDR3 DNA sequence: TGCAGCGTTTCATTGATGAACACTGAAGCTTTCTTT.

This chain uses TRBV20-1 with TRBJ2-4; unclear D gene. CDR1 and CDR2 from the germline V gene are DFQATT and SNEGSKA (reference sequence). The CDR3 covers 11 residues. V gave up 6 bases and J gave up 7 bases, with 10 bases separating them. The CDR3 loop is CSAEDHNIQYF. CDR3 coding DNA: TGCAGTGCCGAAGACCATAACATTCAGTACTTC.

DNA for the CDR3: TGTGCCAGCAGCGTAGTGCAGAACACTGAAGCTTTCTTT. Its translation: CASSVVQNTEAFF. The chain has TRBV9 and TRBJ1-1; D is unclear. Trimming shortened V by 0 bases and J by 1 base, and 4 bases separated the two germline ends. This CDR3 is 13 amino acids long. CDR1 and CDR2 from the germline V gene are SGDLS and YYNGEE.

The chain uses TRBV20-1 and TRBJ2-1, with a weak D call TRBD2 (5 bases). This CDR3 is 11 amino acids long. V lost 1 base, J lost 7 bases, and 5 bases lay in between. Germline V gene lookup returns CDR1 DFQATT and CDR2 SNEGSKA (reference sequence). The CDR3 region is CSARGGNEQFF. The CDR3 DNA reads TGCAGTGCTAGAGGAGGGAATGAGCAGTTCTTC.

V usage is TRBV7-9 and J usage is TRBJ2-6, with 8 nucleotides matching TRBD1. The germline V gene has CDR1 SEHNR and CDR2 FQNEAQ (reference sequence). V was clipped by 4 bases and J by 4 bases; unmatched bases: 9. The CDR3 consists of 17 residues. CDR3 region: CASSSDRVVSGANVLTF. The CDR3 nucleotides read TGTGCCAGCAGCTCGGACAGGGTAGTATCGGGGGCCAACGTCCTGACTTTC. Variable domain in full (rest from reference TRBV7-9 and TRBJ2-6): DTGVSQNPRHKITKRGQNVTFRCDPISEHNRLYWYRQTLGQGPEFLTYFQNEAQLEKSRLLSDRFSAERPKGSFSTLEIQRTEQGDSAMYLCASSSDRVVSGANVLTFGAGSRLTVL.

The CDR3 sequence is CASSPTSGYTGELFF. The CDR3 DNA sequence: TGTGCCAGCAGCCCGACCAGCGGATACACCGGGGAGCTGTTTTTT. The V and J genes are TRBV5-6 and TRBJ2-2; TRBD2 might be the D (5 bases). Germline-derived CDR1 and CDR2 are SGHDT and YYEEEE. This CDR3 has 15 residues. Deletions cut 4 bases from V and 3 bases from J, with 13 bases between.